These 32 T cell receptor beta chains originate from one sample sequenced in a study of human versus mouse CDR3 diversity and MHC coevolution. The repertoire was sequenced with immunoSEQ multiplex PCR; TCRdb's copy has only in-frame clones and lacks some. The sample has approximately 81,000 clones, around 95% seen once. The sample comprised naive CD4+ T cells from blood. Described subset: CD45RO-negative CD62L-positive naive CD4 T cells. These TCRs come from a person aged 25 to 69 in good health.

The V and J genes are TRBV7-9 and TRBJ1-2, with 8 bases lining up with TRBD1. After removal of 5 bases from V and 4 bases from J, the junction contained 3 bases not matched to a gene. Per germline, CDR1 SEHNR and CDR2 FQNEAQ (reference sequence). There are 13 residues in the CDR3. The CDR3 is CASSQTGGYGYTF. The CDR3 coding sequence is TGTGCCAGCAGCCAAACAGGGGGCTATGGCTACACCTTC.

V gene TRBV7-2 combines with J gene TRBJ1-1; D is possibly TRBD1 (5 bases). Per the germline V gene, CDR1 is SGHTA and CDR2 is FQGNSA. Trimming stripped 1 base from V and 7 bases from J, with 10 bases between. CDR3 length: 13 residues. This chain's CDR3 is CASSLGQPYEAFF. The CDR3 coding sequence is TGTGCCAGCAGCTTAGGACAGCCCTATGAAGCTTTCTTT. Together with reference TRBV7-2 and TRBJ1-1, the CDR3 gives the full variable domain: GAGVSQSPSNKVTEKGKDVELRCDPISGHTALYWYRQSLGQGLEFLIYFQGNSAPDKSGLPSDRFSAERTGGSVSTLTIQRTQQEDSAVYLCASSLGQPYEAFFGQGTRLTVV.

The J gene is TRBJ1-2, the V gene TRBV7-2, with 12 positions matching TRBD1. The V gene end was trimmed by 3 bases and the J gene end by 2 bases; junction bases not matched to a gene: 1. This CDR3 has 15 amino acids. The germline V gene encodes CDR1 SGHTA and CDR2 FQGNSA. The CDR3 DNA follows: TGTGCCAGCAGCTTGGGGACAGGGGGCAACTATGGCTACACCTTC. Translating gives CASSLGTGGNYGYTF. Variable domain in full (rest from reference TRBV7-2 and TRBJ1-2): GAGVSQSPSNKVTEKGKDVELRCDPISGHTALYWYRQSLGQGLEFLIYFQGNSAPDKSGLPSDRFSAERTGGSVSTLTIQRTQQEDSAVYLCASSLGTGGNYGYTFGSGTRLTVV.

The chain joins TRBV5-8 to TRBJ1-1; 7 bases map to TRBD1. The CDR3 is made up of 15 amino acids. V was pared by 4 bases and J by 1 base, with 7 bases of the junction left unmatched. Germline values: CDR1 SGHTS, CDR2 YDEGEE. DNA of the CDR3: TGTGCCAGCAGCCCTACAGGGGCGTGGAACACTGAAGCTTTCTTT. Its translation: CASSPTGAWNTEAFF.

V and J are TRBV6-1 and TRBJ2-7; the D gene is possibly TRBD1 (6 bases). CDR3 length: 12 amino acids. V was pared by 6 bases and J by 6 bases, with 12 bases between. Per germline, CDR1 MNHNS and CDR2 SASEGT. CDR3 region: CASRAGAIEQYF. The DNA of the CDR3 is TGTGCCAGCAGGGCAGGGGCCATCGAGCAGTACTTC.

The rearrangement uses TRBV7-3 and TRBJ1-2, with 7 bases lining up with TRBD1. Losses at the gene ends were 5 bases for V and 8 bases for J; bases not matched to a gene: 17. CDR1 SGHTA and CDR2 FQGTGA come from the germline V gene. There are 16 residues in the CDR3. Here the CDR3 reads CASSPDRVPYPGGYTF. The CDR3 nucleotides are TGTGCCAGCAGCCCCGACAGGGTGCCTTATCCTGGAGGCTACACCTTC.

This chain uses TRBV2 with TRBJ1-4; unclear D gene. This CDR3 comprises 12 residues. The germline V gene encodes CDR1 SNHLY and CDR2 FYNNEI. The germline V and J ends were trimmed by 8 bases and 3 bases, with 7 bases remaining between them. The CDR3 spells CASAKPNEKLFF. DNA of the CDR3: TGTGCCAGCGCCAAGCCTAATGAAAAACTGTTTTTT.

This chain joins TRBV11-3 and TRBJ2-5, with D perhaps matching TRBD2 (6 bases). This CDR3 has 14 residues. V dropped 1 base and J dropped 11 bases, with 17 bases sitting between them. From germline, CDR1 is SGHNT and CDR2 YENEEA. In DNA form, the CDR3 reads TGTGCCAGCAGCTTAGGAACCCAGGAACGGGAGCAGTACTTC. Its translation is CASSLGTQEREQYF.

This rearrangement joins TRBV9 to TRBJ2-7; 7 bases fit TRBD1. This CDR3 contains 15 residues. Germline lookup yields CDR1 SGDLS and CDR2 YYNGEE. Trimming took 3 bases from V and 5 from J; bases not matched to a gene: 11. The CDR3 DNA reads TGTGCCAGCAGCGCCCGGACAGGACCTCAGGACGAGCAGTACTTC. This translates into CASSARTGPQDEQYF.

The chain employs TRBV11-2 and TRBJ2-3; 8 nucleotides agree with TRBD2. The J segment lost 5 bases and the V segment lost 7 bases, leaving 11 bases of the junction unmatched. This CDR3 spans 15 amino acids. Germline V gene data show CDR1 as SGHAT and CDR2 as FQNNGV. CDR3 in amino acids: CASNPTSGGVDTQYF. CDR3 in DNA: TGTGCCAGCAACCCCACCAGCGGGGGAGTAGATACGCAGTATTTT.

This clone has a single count. This chain uses TRBV7-9 with TRBJ2-1; 8 positions match TRBD2. The CDR3 spans 15 residues. V was pared by 5 bases and J by 0 bases, with 3 bases of the junction left unmatched. CDR1 SEHNR and CDR2 FQNEAQ come from the germline V gene (reference sequence). CDR3: CASSQRGGSYNEQFF. For the CDR3, the DNA is TGTGCCAGCAGCCAACGGGGGGGCTCCTACAATGAGCAGTTCTTC.

The rearrangement links TRBV19 to TRBJ1-5; D is perhaps TRBD1 (5 bases). Germline V gives CDR1 LNHDA, CDR2 SQIVND (reference sequence). Trimming cost V 5 bases and J 7 bases, with 15 bases left between them. This CDR3 spans 14 amino acids. Here the CDR3 reads CASSQVPGNQPQHF. The CDR3 DNA reads TGTGCCAGTAGTCAAGTTCCAGGGAACCAGCCCCAGCATTTT. Full variable domain (remainder filled in from reference TRBV19 and TRBJ1-5): DGGITQSPKYLFRKEGQNVTLSCEQNLNHDAMYWYRQDPGQGLRLIYYSQIVNDFQKGDIAEGYSVSREKKESFPLTVTSAQKNPTAFYLCASSQVPGNQPQHFGDGTRLSIL.

The chain carries TRBV5-1 and TRBJ1-5; TRBD1 aligns across 10 bases. This CDR3 comprises 14 residues. Germline trimming cut 4 bases from V and 5 bases from J; bases unmatched to any gene: 3. Germline V gene data show CDR1 as SGHRS and CDR2 as YFSETQ. CDR3 sequence reads: CASSPGTGDQPQHF. The CDR3, as DNA: TGCGCCAGCAGCCCCGGGACAGGGGATCAGCCCCAGCATTTT.

This chain uses TRBV11-2 with TRBJ1-5; 9 nucleotides align to TRBD1. The CDR3 runs 14 residues. Per germline, CDR1 SGHAT and CDR2 FQNNGV. J was trimmed by 5 bases and V by 5 bases; bases with no gene match: 4. The CDR3 region is CASSPGQGHQPQHF. The CDR3, as DNA: TGTGCCAGCAGCCCAGGACAGGGGCATCAGCCCCAGCATTTT.

The chain uses TRBV2 and TRBJ2-5; tentatively, D is TRBD2 (5 bases). CDR3 size: 15 residues. Germline CDR1 SNHLY, CDR2 FYNNEI. V dropped 4 bases and J dropped 0 bases, with 12 bases sitting between them. CDR3 residues: CASSARGSNQETQYF. The CDR3 DNA reads as TGTGCCAGCAGTGCCCGGGGATCAAACCAAGAGACCCAGTACTTC.

The DNA for the CDR3 is TGTGCCAGCAGGACAGGGGGGGCTAACTATGGCTACACCTTC. This sequence encodes CASRTGGANYGYTF. V usage is TRBV6-5 and J usage is TRBJ1-2; 9 bases are a match to TRBD1. Germline V gene lookup returns CDR1 MNHEY and CDR2 SVGAGI. V lost 6 bases and J lost 0; bases outside the gene matches: 2. This CDR3 has 14 amino acids.

This clone was picked up one time. J is TRBJ2-5 and V is TRBV11-1, with 7 bases fitting TRBD1. V was pared by 1 base and J by 1 base, with 3 bases of the junction left unmatched. The length of the CDR3 is 15 residues. The germline CDR1 and CDR2 sequences are SGHAT and FQDESV (reference sequence). This CDR3 reads CASSLVTGAQETQYF. CDR3 nucleotides: TGTGCCAGCAGCTTAGTAACAGGGGCCCAAGAGACCCAGTACTTC. Full variable domain (rest looked up from reference TRBV11-1 and TRBJ2-5): EAEVAQSPRYKITEKSQAVAFWCDPISGHATLYWYRQILGQGPELLVQFQDESVVDDSQLPKDRFSAERLKGVDSTLKIQPAELGDSAMYLCASSLVTGAQETQYFGPGTRLLVL.

This chain links TRBV30 with TRBJ1-2; D call uncertain. V lost 3 bases and J lost 4, with 12 bases in between. Germline V lookup: CDR1 GTSNPN, CDR2 SVGIG (reference sequence). The CDR3 length is 13 residues. The CDR3 bases are TGTGCCTGGAGCCTAGGAAGCTTCTATGGCTACACCTTC. This gives the protein CAWSLGSFYGYTF.

The chain is built from TRBV18 and TRBJ2-1, with TRBD2 as a possible D gene (6 bases). The CDR3 runs 13 residues. In germline, CDR1 is KGHSH, CDR2 LQKENI. V was clipped by 3 bases and J by 5 bases, with 8 bases between them. CDR3 DNA: TGTGCCAGCTCACCGGGACTTGACAATGAGCAGTTCTTC. Translating it yields CASSPGLDNEQFF. Full variable domain (rest looked up from reference TRBV18 and TRBJ2-1): NAGVMQNPRHLVRRRGQEARLRCSPMKGHSHVYWYRQLPEEGLKFMVYLQKENIIDESGMPKERFSAEFPKEGPSILRIQQVVRGDSAAYFCASSPGLDNEQFFGPGTRLTVL.

The rearrangement uses TRBV5-1 and TRBJ2-7; tentative D call: TRBD2 (5 bases). V was trimmed by 4 bases and J by 4 bases, leaving 9 bases between them. Germline assignment: CDR1 SGHRS and CDR2 YFSETQ. CDR3 size: 12 residues. DNA of the CDR3: TGCGCCAGCAGCCCACGAGGGTACGAGCAGTACTTC. This encodes CASSPRGYEQYF.

The rearrangement links TRBV19 to TRBJ1-1; D might be TRBD1 (5 bases). This CDR3 region has 11 residues. V was clipped by 9 bases and J by 4 bases, with 9 bases between them. Germline V gives CDR1 LNHDA, CDR2 SQIVND (reference sequence). The CDR3 DNA is TGTGCCAGCAAAAGGGGCACTGAAGCTTTCTTT. Translating it yields CASKRGTEAFF.

This chain uses TRBV5-5 with TRBJ2-7; possible D gene TRBD2, 5 bases. Germline CDR1 and CDR2: SGHKS and YYEKEE (reference sequence). The CDR3 spans 14 residues. V lost 4 bases and J 7 bases, leaving 18 bases between the germline ends. CDR3 residues: CASSQEKVSGEQYF. The DNA of the CDR3 is TGTGCCAGCAGCCAAGAAAAGGTCTCGGGGGAGCAGTACTTC.

V usage is TRBV30 and J usage is TRBJ1-4; D is uncertain. V lost 6 bases and J 1 base, leaving 9 bases between the germline ends. The CDR3 is 13 amino acids. Germline lookup yields CDR1 GTSNPN and CDR2 SVGIG (reference sequence). CDR3 DNA sequence: TGTGCCTGTGGTGGAGGAACTAATGAAAAACTGTTTTTT. Amino acids: CACGGGTNEKLFF.

J is TRBJ1-5 and V is TRBV19; 9 bases line up with TRBD1. The CDR3 sequence is 20 residues long. The V gene's germline CDR1 is LNHDA and CDR2 SQIVND (reference sequence). V was clipped by 1 base and J by 6 bases; unmatched bases: 19. The chain's CDR3 is CASSIGLLRGTGNKGQPQHF. The CDR3 nucleotides read TGTGCCAGTAGTATAGGGTTGCTCCGAGGGACAGGGAATAAAGGTCAGCCCCAGCATTTT.

This chain connects TRBV6-5 to TRBJ1-2; D gene uncertain. The CDR3 is made up of 12 amino acids. Trimming removed 11 bases at V and 4 bases at J, with 14 bases between. CDR1 is MNHEY, CDR2 SVGAGI, per germline. The CDR3 DNA reads as TGTGCCGCCCGGGAGTTTGGCTATGGCTACACCTTC. Residues: CAAREFGYGYTF.

This clone was seen just once. The sample carries other DNA sequences with the same CDR3. V is TRBV28 and J is TRBJ2-7; D unresolved. The V end was cut by 3 bases, the J end by 4 bases, with 4 bases between. CDR1 MDHEN and CDR2 SYDVKM come from the germline V gene. CDR3 length: 11 amino acids. CDR3 region: CASSLEYEQYF. The CDR3 DNA reads TGTGCCAGCAGTTTGGAGTACGAGCAGTACTTC.

V and J are TRBV11-3 and TRBJ2-2, with 10 bases lining up with TRBD2. The CDR3 extends over 14 amino acids. V trimming: 1 base; J trimming: 7 bases; junction bases outside the gene matches: 0. Germline assignment: CDR1 SGHNT and CDR2 YENEEA. Here the CDR3 reads CASSLGLAGGELFF. Here the CDR3 DNA reads TGTGCCAGCAGCTTAGGACTAGCGGGCGGGGAGCTGTTTTTT.

The V and J genes are TRBV27 and TRBJ1-2; TRBD1 aligns across 7 bases. The CDR3 is 15 residues long. Looked up from germline, CDR1 is MNHEY and CDR2 is SMNVEV (reference sequence). The V gene end was trimmed by 2 bases and the J gene end by 4 bases; junction bases not matched to a gene: 7. This chain's CDR3 is CASSLIGTAAYGYTF. CDR3 bases: TGTGCCAGCAGTTTAATTGGGACAGCGGCCTATGGCTACACCTTC.

The chain uses TRBV30 and TRBJ1-2, with TRBD1 matching 8 bases. Trimming took 0 bases from V and 11 from J; bases not matched to a gene: 5. This CDR3 contains 12 residues. CDR1 GTSNPN and CDR2 SVGIG come from the germline V gene (reference sequence). Written as DNA, the CDR3 is TGTGCCTGGAGTGTCCAACAGGGGGTTTACACCTTC. Protein product: CAWSVQQGVYTF.

The chain is built from TRBV18 and TRBJ2-7; 9 positions match TRBD2. The CDR3 contains 14 residues. CDR1 and CDR2 (germline): KGHSH, LQKENI. The J segment lost 6 bases and the V segment lost 4 bases, leaving 7 bases of the junction unmatched. The CDR3 coding sequence is TGTGCCAGCTCACAGGTAGCGGGAGAGGGCGAGCAGTACTTC. It specifies CASSQVAGEGEQYF.

V and J are TRBV6-1 and TRBJ2-7, with 8 bases identical to TRBD1. The ends lost 9 bases at V and 2 bases at J; junction bases unmatched: 9. From germline, CDR1 is MNHNS and CDR2 SASEGT. CDR3 length equals 14 residues. In DNA form, the CDR3 reads TGTGCCAGTGGGTCTGGGACAGGAACCTACGAGCAGTACTTC. This encodes CASGSGTGTYEQYF.

The chain joins TRBV6-6 to TRBJ1-1; D remains unclear. The V end was cut by 4 bases, the J end by 1 base, with 7 bases between. Germline V gene sequence: CDR1 MNHNY, CDR2 SVGAGI (reference sequence). There are 13 residues in the CDR3. The CDR3 region has the DNA TGTGCCAGCAGTTTCGAGGGGAACACTGAAGCTTTCTTT. It yields the protein CASSFEGNTEAFF.